This T cell receptor beta chain derives from a study of blood T cell repertoires in COVID-19. Study-level background: T cells, B-cell-depleted T cells, or PBMCs supplied cDNA or gDNA.

The trim removed 7 bases at V and 2 bases at J, leaving 5 bases unmatched. Per germline, CDR1 SGHKS and CDR2 YYEKEE (reference sequence). CDR3 length equals 14 residues. TCRdb's copy holds only in-frame clones and misses some; the assay was immunoSEQ multiplex PCR. In the table there are tens of thousands of clones, 75% to 85% of which are singletons. While infection was still active, Seattle patients were enrolled and then followed longitudinally. V gene TRBV5-5 combines with J gene TRBJ1-3; TRBD1 aligns across 8 bases. The source of this sequence is a man at least 80 years old with COVID-19, enrolled during active disease. The sequenced material came from peripheral blood. CDR3 amino acids: CASQQQGAGNTIYF. The DNA for the CDR3 is TGTGCCAGCCAACAACAGGGGGCTGGAAACACCATATATTTT.